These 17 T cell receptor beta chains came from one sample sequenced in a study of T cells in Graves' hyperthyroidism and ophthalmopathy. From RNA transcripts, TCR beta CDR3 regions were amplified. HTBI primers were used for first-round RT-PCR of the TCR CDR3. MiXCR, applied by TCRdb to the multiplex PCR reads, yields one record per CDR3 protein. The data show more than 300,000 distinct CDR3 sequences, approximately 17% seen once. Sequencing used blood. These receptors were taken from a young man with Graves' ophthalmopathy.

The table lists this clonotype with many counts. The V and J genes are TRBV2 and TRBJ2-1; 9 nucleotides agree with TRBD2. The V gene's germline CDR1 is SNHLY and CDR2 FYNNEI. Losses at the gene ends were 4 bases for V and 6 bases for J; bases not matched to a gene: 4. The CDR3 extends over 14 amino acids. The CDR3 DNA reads TGTGCCAGCAGTGGGGCGGGGGGGCTCAATGAGCAGTTCTTC. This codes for CASSGAGGLNEQFF.

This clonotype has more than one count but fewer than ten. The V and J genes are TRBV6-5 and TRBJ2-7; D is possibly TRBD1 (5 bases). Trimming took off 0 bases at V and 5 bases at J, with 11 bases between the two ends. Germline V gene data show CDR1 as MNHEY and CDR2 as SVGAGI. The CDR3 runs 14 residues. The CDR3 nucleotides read TGTGCCAGCAGTTACTCGTTTAGGGGTGACGAGCAGTACTTC. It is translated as CASSYSFRGDEQYF.

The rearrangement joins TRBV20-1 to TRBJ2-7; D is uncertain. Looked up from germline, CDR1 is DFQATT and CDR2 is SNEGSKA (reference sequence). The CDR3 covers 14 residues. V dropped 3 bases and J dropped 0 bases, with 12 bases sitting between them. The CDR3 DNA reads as TGCAGTGCTAGGGGTGCAGGCCTCTCCTACGAGCAGTACTTC. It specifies CSARGAGLSYEQYF.

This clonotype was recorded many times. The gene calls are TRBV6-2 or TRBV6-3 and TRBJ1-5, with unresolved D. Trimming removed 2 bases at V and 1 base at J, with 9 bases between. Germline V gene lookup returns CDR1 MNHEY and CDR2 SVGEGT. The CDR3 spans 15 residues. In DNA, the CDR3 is TGTGCCAGCAGTTACAGGGTGGTAAGCAATCAGCCCCAGCATTTT. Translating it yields CASSYRVVSNQPQHF.

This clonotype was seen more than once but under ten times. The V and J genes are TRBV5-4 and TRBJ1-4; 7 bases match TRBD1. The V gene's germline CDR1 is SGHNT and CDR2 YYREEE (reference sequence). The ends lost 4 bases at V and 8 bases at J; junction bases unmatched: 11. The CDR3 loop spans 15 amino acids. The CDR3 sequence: CASSLRQGPIEKLFF. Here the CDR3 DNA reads TGTGCCAGCAGCCTACGACAGGGACCGATCGAAAAACTGTTTTTT.

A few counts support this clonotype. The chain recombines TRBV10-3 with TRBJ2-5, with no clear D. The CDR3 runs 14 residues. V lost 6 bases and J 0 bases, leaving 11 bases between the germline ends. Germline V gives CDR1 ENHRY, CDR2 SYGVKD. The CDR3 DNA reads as TGTGCCATCAGCCGAGAGATAAACCAAGAGACCCAGTACTTC. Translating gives CAISREINQETQYF.

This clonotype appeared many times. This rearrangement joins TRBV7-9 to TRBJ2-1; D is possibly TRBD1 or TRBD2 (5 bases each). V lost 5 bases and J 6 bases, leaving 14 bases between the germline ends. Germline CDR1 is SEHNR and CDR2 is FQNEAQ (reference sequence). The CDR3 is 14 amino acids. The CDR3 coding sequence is TGTGCCAGCAGCGTCGGGACCGCCATCAATGAGCAGTTCTTC. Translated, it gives CASSVGTAINEQFF.

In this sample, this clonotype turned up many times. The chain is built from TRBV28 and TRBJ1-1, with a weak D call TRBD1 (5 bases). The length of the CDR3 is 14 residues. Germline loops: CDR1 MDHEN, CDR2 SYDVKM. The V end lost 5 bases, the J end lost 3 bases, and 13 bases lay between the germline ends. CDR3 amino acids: CASSLQGGYTEAFF. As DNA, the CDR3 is TGTGCCAGCAGTCTCCAGGGAGGGTACACTGAAGCTTTCTTT.

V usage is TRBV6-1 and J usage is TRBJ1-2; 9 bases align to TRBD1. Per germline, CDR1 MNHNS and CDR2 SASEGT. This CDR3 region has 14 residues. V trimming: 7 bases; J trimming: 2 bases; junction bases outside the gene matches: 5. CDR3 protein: CASITGGLNYGYTF. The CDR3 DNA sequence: TGTGCCAGCATAACAGGGGGCCTGAACTATGGCTACACCTTC.

The CDR3: CSARGVRNYNEQFF. CDR3 DNA sequence: TGCAGTGCTCGGGGCGTGAGGAACTACAATGAGCAGTTCTTC. The genes are TRBV20-1 and TRBJ2-1; D tentatively reads TRBD1 or TRBD2 (5 bases each). This CDR3 contains 14 residues. The germline gives CDR1 DFQATT, CDR2 SNEGSKA (reference sequence). The V end lost 5 bases, the J end lost 3 bases, and 14 bases lay between the germline ends.

The DNA for the CDR3 is TGTGCCAGTCCCCCGGGACAGGGGCTCGCGGTGCGAAGTCAGCCCCAGCATTTT. The encoded protein is CASPPGQGLAVRSQPQHF. The J gene is TRBJ1-5, the V gene TRBV19, with 10 nucleotides matching TRBD1. The CDR3 totals 18 residues. Trimming cost V 8 bases and J 6 bases; bases outside gene matches: 19. Germline V gene sequence: CDR1 LNHDA, CDR2 SQIVND (reference sequence).

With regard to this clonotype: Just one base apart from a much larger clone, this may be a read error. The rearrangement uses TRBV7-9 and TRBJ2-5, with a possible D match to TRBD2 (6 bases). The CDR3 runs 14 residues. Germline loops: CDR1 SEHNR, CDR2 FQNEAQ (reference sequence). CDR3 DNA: TGTGCCAGCAGCCTGCGTGGTTCGGGAGAGATCCAGTACTTC. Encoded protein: CASSLRGSGEIQYF.

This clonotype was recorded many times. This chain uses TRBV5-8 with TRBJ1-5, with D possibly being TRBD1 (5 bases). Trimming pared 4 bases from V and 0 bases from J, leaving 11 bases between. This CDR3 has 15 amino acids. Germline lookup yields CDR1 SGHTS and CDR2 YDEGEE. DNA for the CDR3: TGTGCCAGCAGCCGCGGGGACTATAGCAATCAGCCCCAGCATTTT. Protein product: CASSRGDYSNQPQHF.

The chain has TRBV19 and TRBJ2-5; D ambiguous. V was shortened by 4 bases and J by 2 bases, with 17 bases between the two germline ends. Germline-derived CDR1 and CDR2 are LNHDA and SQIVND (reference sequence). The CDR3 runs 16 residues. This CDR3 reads CASSTTQAAPQETQYF. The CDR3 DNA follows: TGTGCCAGTAGTACGACCCAGGCCGCCCCACAAGAGACCCAGTACTTC.

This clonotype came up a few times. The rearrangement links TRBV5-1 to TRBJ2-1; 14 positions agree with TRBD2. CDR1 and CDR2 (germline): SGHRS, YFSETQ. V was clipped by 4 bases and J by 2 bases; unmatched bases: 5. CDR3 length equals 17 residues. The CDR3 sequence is CASSPGTSGGPYNEQFF. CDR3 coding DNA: TGCGCCAGCAGCCCGGGGACTAGCGGGGGCCCCTACAATGAGCAGTTCTTC.

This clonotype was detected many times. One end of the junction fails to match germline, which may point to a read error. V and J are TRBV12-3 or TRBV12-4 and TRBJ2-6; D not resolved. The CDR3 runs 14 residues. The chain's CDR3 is CASSFGSGANVLTF. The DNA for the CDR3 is TGCGCCAGCAGCTTTGGCTCTGGGGCCAACGTCCTGACTTTC.

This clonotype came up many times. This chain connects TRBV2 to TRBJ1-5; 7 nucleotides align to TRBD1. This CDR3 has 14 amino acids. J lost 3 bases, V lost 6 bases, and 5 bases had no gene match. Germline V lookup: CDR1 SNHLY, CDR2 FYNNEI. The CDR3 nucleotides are TGTGCCAGCAGGACTGGGACAGACAATCAGCCCCAGCATTTT. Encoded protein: CASRTGTDNQPQHF. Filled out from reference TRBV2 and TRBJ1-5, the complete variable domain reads EPEVTQTPSHQVTQMGQEVILRCVPISNHLYFYWYRQILGQKVEFLVSFYNNEISEKSEIFDDQFSVERPDGSNFTLKIRSTKLEDSAMYFCASRTGTDNQPQHFGDGTRLSIL.